These 27 T cell receptor beta chains share one sample of origin, sequenced in a study of CD8 T cells in ankylosing spondylitis. Study-wide results and caveats: Ankylosing spondylitis blood appeared to carry a characteristic TCR beta motif of roughly 8 highly homologous variants.

Their specific antigens are unknown. MiXCR, run by TCRdb on the 5' RACE reads, gives a single entry per CDR3 protein. Of 650,000 to 800,000 distinct CDR3 sequences in the sample, roughly 19% were seen once. Sequenced: blood, either unsorted or a sorted T cell fraction (not recorded which). The receptors were sampled from a male donor with ankylosing spondylitis.

This clonotype was detected only a few times. This rearrangement joins TRBV5-4 to TRBJ2-1; 13 bases are shared with TRBD2. Germline V lookup: CDR1 SGHNT, CDR2 YYREEE (reference sequence). This CDR3 comprises 15 residues. Germline trimming cut 2 bases from V and 9 bases from J; bases unmatched to any gene: 5. Written as DNA, the CDR3 is TGTGCCAGCAGCTTACCGGGACTAGCGGGAATTGAGCAGTTCTTC. Translating gives CASSLPGLAGIEQFF.

The chain couples TRBV3-1 to TRBJ2-5; D gene unclear. The length of the CDR3 is 12 residues. The ends were cut back, 8 bases at V and 7 bases at J, with 14 bases in the middle. Germline loops: CDR1 LGHDT, CDR2 YNNKEL (reference sequence). CDR3 amino acids: CASSHQPWTQYF. CDR3 sequence (DNA): TGTGCCAGCTCCCACCAACCGTGGACCCAGTACTTC.

This chain joins TRBV6-2 or TRBV6-3 and TRBJ2-5; D may be TRBD2 (6 bases). V lost 4 bases to trimming and J lost 7 bases, with 13 bases between them. This CDR3 spans 13 amino acids. Germline V gene lookup returns CDR1 MNHEY and CDR2 SVGEGT. The CDR3 protein is CASSSAPRGTQYF. For the CDR3, the DNA is TGTGCCAGCAGTTCCGCCCCGCGGGGGACCCAGTACTTC.

In this sample, this clonotype turned up a few times. The V gene is TRBV15, the J gene TRBJ2-1; perhaps TRBD1 as D (6 bases). The germline CDR1 and CDR2 sequences are LNHNV and YYDKDF (reference sequence). The CDR3 extends over 17 amino acids. Trimming cost V 7 bases and J 4 bases, with 23 bases left between them. CDR3 in DNA: TGTGCCACCACTCCAACCTCGGGACACAGCCCTTACAATGAGCAGTTCTTC. Its translation: CATTPTSGHSPYNEQFF.

The CDR3 DNA sequence: TGTGCCAGCAGCCCCTCATACCGGGACATGAACACTGAAGCTTTCTTT. Translation gives CASSPSYRDMNTEAFF. The chain recombines TRBV7-9 with TRBJ1-1; D may be TRBD1 (6 bases). Trimming removed 5 bases from V and 0 bases from J, with 16 bases in between. Looked up from germline, CDR1 is SEHNR and CDR2 is FQNEAQ (reference sequence). CDR3 size: 16 residues.

The chain is built from TRBV12-5 and TRBJ2-1; D could derive from TRBD1 or TRBD2 (6 bases each). This CDR3 is built from 15 residues. V lost 1 base and J 8 bases, leaving 15 bases between the germline ends. Germline CDR1 reads LGHNT; CDR2 reads FRNRAP. The CDR3 DNA sequence: TGTGCTAGTGGTTTGGCCGTAGGGGGGTTGTATGAGCAGTTCTTC. Translation gives CASGLAVGGLYEQFF.

V and J are TRBV20-1 and TRBJ1-4; no reliable D call. Germline V CDR1 and CDR2: DFQATT, SNEGSKA (reference sequence). Trimming removed 6 bases at V and 4 bases at J, with 9 bases between. This CDR3 has 12 amino acids. DNA of the CDR3: TGCAGTGCGCAAGTAGATAATGAAAAACTGTTTTTT. This sequence encodes CSAQVDNEKLFF.

The chain employs TRBV24-1 and TRBJ2-1; the D is unclear. Germline CDR1 and CDR2: KGHDR and SFDVKD. The CDR3 contains 15 residues. The V end lost 5 bases, the J end lost 9 bases, and 19 bases lay between the germline ends. The CDR3 nucleotides are TGTGCCACCAGTGCCCAACCAGCGCCTTTAAGTGAGCAGTTCTTC. Translated: CATSAQPAPLSEQFF.

The V and J genes are TRBV12-3 or TRBV12-4 and TRBJ2-1; D ambiguous. This CDR3 spans 11 amino acids. V shed 6 bases and J shed 9 bases, with 9 bases lying between them. CDR3 sequence reads: CASRARIEQFF. The CDR3 region has the DNA TGTGCCAGCAGGGCTAGGATTGAGCAGTTCTTC.

The chain couples TRBV6-2 or TRBV6-3 to TRBJ1-2, with D hard to call. There are 13 residues in the CDR3. Trimming shortened V by 0 bases and J by 8 bases, and 10 bases separated the two germline ends. CDR1 is MNHEY and CDR2 is SVGEGT in the germline V gene. CDR3 region: CASSYSGSRGYTF. In nucleotides, the CDR3 is TGTGCCAGCAGTTACTCAGGGTCGAGAGGCTACACCTTC.

The V and J genes are TRBV12-3 or TRBV12-4 and TRBJ2-5; no reliable D call. The CDR3 runs 14 residues. The V end was cut by 4 bases, the J end by 1 base, with 10 bases between. The CDR3 DNA sequence: TGTGCCAGCAGTTCTTCCACGGGCCAAGAGACCCAGTACTTC. It is translated as CASSSSTGQETQYF.

This rearrangement joins TRBV7-2 to TRBJ2-1; D uncertain. The CDR3 length is 13 residues. The V end was cut by 2 bases, the J end by 4 bases, with 6 bases between. CDR1 and CDR2 (germline): SGHTA, FQGNSA. Here the CDR3 DNA reads TGTGCCAGCAGCTTACCTGTATACAATGAGCAGTTCTTC. Translated: CASSLPVYNEQFF.

This clonotype turned up a few times. The V and J genes are TRBV7-2 and TRBJ2-1; D could derive from TRBD1 or TRBD2 (6 bases each). Germline V CDR1 and CDR2: SGHTA, FQGNSA. The length of the CDR3 is 14 residues. Deletions cut 5 bases from V and 6 bases from J, with 14 bases between. The CDR3 coding sequence is TGTGCCAGCAGCCCTACGGGGGCGGGCAATGAGCAGTTCTTC. This translates into CASSPTGAGNEQFF.

J is TRBJ2-1 and V is TRBV5-1; 7 bases match TRBD1. With V trimmed by 0 bases and J by 5 bases, 8 bases remained unmatched. Germline lookup yields CDR1 SGHRS and CDR2 YFSETQ. The CDR3 has 16 amino acids. The CDR3 loop is CASSLALDRPNNEQFF. In DNA, the CDR3 is TGCGCCAGCAGCTTGGCCTTGGACAGGCCTAACAATGAGCAGTTCTTC.

This clonotype has at least ten counts. This chain joins TRBV10-3 and TRBJ1-5; maybe TRBD1 (5 bases). Trimming shortened V by 10 bases and J by 6 bases, and 19 bases separated the two germline ends. Germline values: CDR1 ENHRY, CDR2 SYGVKD. The CDR3 contains 14 residues. Here the CDR3 reads CATMGEGTSQPQHF. CDR3 sequence (DNA): TGTGCCACGATGGGGGAGGGGACGAGTCAGCCCCAGCATTTT.

This sequence joins TRBV6-2 or TRBV6-3 and TRBJ2-7; 9 bases fit TRBD1. V was pared by 5 bases and J by 3 bases, with 8 bases of the junction left unmatched. CDR3 length: 15 residues. The germline CDR1 and CDR2 sequences are MNHEY and SVGEGT. CDR3 loop: CASSTTGGTIYEQYF. Here the CDR3 DNA reads TGTGCCAGCAGTACCACAGGGGGCACTATCTACGAGCAGTACTTC.

The chain joins TRBV24-1 to TRBJ1-4; D is ambiguous. Trimming cost V 0 bases and J 5 bases, with 15 bases left between them. Germline V gives CDR1 KGHDR, CDR2 SFDVKD. The CDR3 runs to 17 residues. CDR3 region: CATSDLSSLGSNEKLFF. The DNA of the CDR3 is TGTGCCACCAGTGATTTGTCCTCCCTGGGATCCAATGAAAAACTGTTTTTT.

The sample holds many counts of this clonotype. The V gene is TRBV27, the J gene TRBJ1-5, with TRBD1 matching 9 bases. J lost 4 bases, V lost 3 bases, and 4 bases had no gene match. CDR3 length equals 15 residues. Looked up from germline, CDR1 is MNHEY and CDR2 is SMNVEV (reference sequence). The CDR3 here is CASSFSGTGNQPQHF. In nucleotides, the CDR3 is TGTGCCAGCAGTTTCTCCGGGACAGGGAATCAGCCCCAGCATTTT.

This clonotype was observed a single time. The chain recombines TRBV7-3 with TRBJ1-1; 10 positions match TRBD1. The CDR3 loop spans 15 amino acids. The germline gives CDR1 SGHTA, CDR2 FQGTGA. J lost 1 base, V lost 9 bases, and 8 bases had no gene match. The chain's CDR3 is CASRDRGRANTEAFF. Written as DNA, the CDR3 is TGTGCCAGTAGGGACAGGGGTCGGGCGAACACTGAAGCTTTCTTT.

The chain couples TRBV7-9 to TRBJ2-7; maybe TRBD1 (5 bases). Trimming removed 8 bases at V and 2 bases at J, with 19 bases between. Germline V CDR1 and CDR2: SEHNR, FQNEAQ (reference sequence). This CDR3 spans 15 amino acids. The CDR3 coding sequence is TGTGCCAGCTCCCCAAGGGGTGACCTTACCTACGAGCAGTACTTC. Translated: CASSPRGDLTYEQYF.

This clonotype was counted only a few times. This chain links TRBV5-8 with TRBJ1-1; perhaps TRBD1 as D (6 bases). The CDR3 totals 14 residues. V lost 4 bases and J 3 bases, leaving 13 bases between the germline ends. Germline V gene lookup returns CDR1 SGHTS and CDR2 YDEGEE. CDR3 sequence: CASSPPHRDTEAFF. The CDR3 DNA reads as TGTGCCAGCAGCCCACCGCACAGGGACACTGAAGCTTTCTTT.

The genes are TRBV4-1 and TRBJ2-1; 12 bases agree with TRBD2. With 5 bases clipped from V and 0 bases from J, the junction kept 8 bases outside the gene matches. Germline V lookup: CDR1 MGHRA, CDR2 YSYEKL. This CDR3 region has 18 residues. CDR3 amino acids: CASSARTSGESSYNEQFF. The CDR3 nucleotides read TGCGCCAGCAGCGCCCGGACTAGCGGGGAGAGCTCCTACAATGAGCAGTTCTTC.

Many counts were recorded for this clonotype. The rearrangement links TRBV5-1 to TRBJ2-2; D might be TRBD2 (5 bases). Germline CDR1 and CDR2: SGHRS and YFSETQ. Trimming cost V 0 bases and J 5 bases, with 11 bases left between them. The CDR3 loop spans 15 amino acids. CDR3 amino acids: CASSLENGVTGELFF. CDR3 coding DNA: TGCGCCAGCAGCTTGGAGAACGGGGTAACCGGGGAGCTGTTTTTT. The whole variable domain, remainder taken from reference TRBV5-1 and TRBJ2-2, is KAGVTQTPRYLIKTRGQQVTLSCSPISGHRSVSWYQQTPGQGLQFLFEYFSETQRNKGNFPGRFSGRQFSNSRSEMNVSTLELGDSALYLCASSLENGVTGELFFGEGSRLTVL.

This clonotype was observed a few times. The chain employs TRBV30 and TRBJ2-4; D perhaps matches TRBD2 (6 bases). The CDR3 is 12 residues long. V was trimmed by 1 base and J by 9 bases, leaving 10 bases between them. Germline lookup yields CDR1 GTSNPN and CDR2 SVGIG (reference sequence). The CDR3 coding sequence is TGTGCCTGGAGTGCGGAGGGAAGCATTCAGTACTTC. Translating gives CAWSAEGSIQYF.

This clonotype was found a few times. The V and J genes are TRBV12-3 or TRBV12-4 and TRBJ1-2; TRBD1 is a possible D gene (5 bases). V dropped 5 bases and J dropped 7 bases, with 26 bases sitting between them. The CDR3 is made up of 17 amino acids. The CDR3 here is CASSPNPSGGWVLGYTF. The CDR3 DNA sequence: TGTGCCAGCAGTCCTAACCCGTCGGGGGGATGGGTCCTTGGCTACACCTTC.

This clonotype was counted only a few times. The V gene is TRBV5-1, the J gene TRBJ1-2; no clear D gene. CDR1 SGHRS and CDR2 YFSETQ come from the germline V gene. The V gene lost 0 bases and the J gene lost 7 bases, with 10 bases spanning the gap. The length of the CDR3 is 13 residues. DNA for the CDR3: TGCGCCAGCAGCTTGGAGGCAGTAAGTGGCTACACCTTC. Residues: CASSLEAVSGYTF.

This clonotype was found a few times. The CDR3 region is CASSRQGSITEAFF. The CDR3 coding sequence is TGTGCCAGCAGTCGACAGGGGAGCATCACTGAAGCTTTCTTT. The chain combines TRBV7-2 with TRBJ1-1; 8 nucleotides agree with TRBD1. Looked up from germline, CDR1 is SGHTA and CDR2 is FQGNSA. This CDR3 contains 14 residues. Losses at the gene ends were 6 bases for V and 4 bases for J; bases not matched to a gene: 7.